This entry describes one T cell receptor (beta chain). Its specificity is unknown. Germline lookup yields CDR1 MNHEY and CDR2 SVGAGI. The CDR3 is 12 amino acids. The V end was cut by 2 bases, the J end by 8 bases, with 9 bases between. Those who donated were healthy bone marrow donors. The data belong to a study of cytomegalovirus exposure and HLA in healthy donors. Study-wide context: Out of about 360 genotyped donors, 81% belonged to the Caucasian-associated ancestry cluster.

The study's findings and limits: A later analysis, which compared TCR beta chains of equal frequency, found the HLA-associated ones more clonally expanded. Most TCR beta V segments were productive about 90% or about 30% of the time in an earlier analysis.

The PCR employed 60 Vbeta primers together with 13 Jbeta primers. Data came from immunoSEQ multiplex PCR; TCRdb stores just in-frame clones and leaves some out. Of some 100,000 clones listed, about 79% are singletons. Sequencing was done on a sample of PBMCs. The sequence was collected from a female donor in good health and CMV-seropositive. The chain couples TRBV6-5 to TRBJ1-2; D gene unclear. The CDR3 loop reads CASSYPTRGYTF. CDR3 in DNA: TGTGCCAGCAGTTACCCTACCAGGGGCTACACCTTC.